This T cell receptor beta chain comes out of a study of cytomegalovirus exposure and HLA in healthy donors. Overall study: Ancestry clustering placed around 80% of around 400 genotyped donors in the Caucasian-associated cluster. General study findings and limits: Reportedly, fewer N-insertions than the approximately 680-donor mean appeared in an Asian-associated ancestry cluster in a later analysis. Testing in vitro showed a few CMV-associated chains specific for CMV antigens.

A note on this clone: Its antigen is unknown.

This CDR3 has 14 residues. Trimming removed 0 bases at V and 1 base at J, with 6 bases between. Germline-derived CDR1 and CDR2 are LNHNV and YYDKDF (reference sequence). Researchers ran the PCR with 60 Vbeta and 13 Jbeta primers. Sequencing used immunoSEQ multiplex PCR; TCRdb keeps in-frame clones, though not all of them. The repertoire consists of hundreds of thousands of clones, with approximately 80% occurring once and the leading ten covering less than 4.5%. The sequenced material came from PBMCs. This sequence originates from a male donor in good health and CMV-seronegative. J is TRBJ1-1 and V is TRBV15, with D possibly TRBD1 on 6 matching bases. For the CDR3, the DNA is TGTGCCACCAGCAGAGAACAGGGGAACACTGAAGCTTTCTTT. Translated: CATSREQGNTEAFF.